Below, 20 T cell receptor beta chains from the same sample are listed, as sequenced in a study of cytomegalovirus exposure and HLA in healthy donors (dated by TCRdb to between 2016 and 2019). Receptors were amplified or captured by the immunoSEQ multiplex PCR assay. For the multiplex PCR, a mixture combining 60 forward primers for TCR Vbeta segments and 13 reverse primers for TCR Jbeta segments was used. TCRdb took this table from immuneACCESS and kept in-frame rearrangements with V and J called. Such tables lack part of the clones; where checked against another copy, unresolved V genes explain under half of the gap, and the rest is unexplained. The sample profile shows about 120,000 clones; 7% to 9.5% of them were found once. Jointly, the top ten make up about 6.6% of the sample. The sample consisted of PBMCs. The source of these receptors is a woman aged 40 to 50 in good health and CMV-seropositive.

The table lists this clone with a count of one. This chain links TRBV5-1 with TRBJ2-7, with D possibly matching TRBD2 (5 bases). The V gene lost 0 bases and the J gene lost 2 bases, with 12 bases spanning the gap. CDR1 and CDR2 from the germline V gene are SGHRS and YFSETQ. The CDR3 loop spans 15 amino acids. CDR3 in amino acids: CASSLASRGPYEQYF. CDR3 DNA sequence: TGCGCCAGCAGCTTGGCCTCTAGAGGGCCCTACGAGCAGTACTTC.

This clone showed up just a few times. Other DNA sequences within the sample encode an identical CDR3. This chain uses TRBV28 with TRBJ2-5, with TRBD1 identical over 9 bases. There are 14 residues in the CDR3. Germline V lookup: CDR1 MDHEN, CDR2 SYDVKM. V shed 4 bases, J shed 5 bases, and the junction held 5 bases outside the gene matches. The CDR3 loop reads CASSSQGARETQYF. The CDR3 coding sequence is TGTGCCAGCAGTTCACAGGGGGCAAGGGAGACCCAGTACTTC.

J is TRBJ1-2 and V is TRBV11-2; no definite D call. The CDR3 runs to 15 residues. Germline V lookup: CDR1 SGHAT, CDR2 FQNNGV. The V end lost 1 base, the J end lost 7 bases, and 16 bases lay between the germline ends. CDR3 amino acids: CASSLAHGIRSGYTF. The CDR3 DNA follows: TGTGCCAGCAGCTTAGCCCACGGGATCCGAAGTGGCTACACCTTC.

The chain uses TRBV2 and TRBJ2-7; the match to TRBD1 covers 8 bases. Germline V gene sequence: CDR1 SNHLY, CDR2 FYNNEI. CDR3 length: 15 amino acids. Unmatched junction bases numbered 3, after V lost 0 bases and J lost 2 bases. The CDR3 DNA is TGTGCCAGCAGTGAAGCGCAGGGGGCGACCTACGAGCAGTACTTC. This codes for CASSEAQGATYEQYF.

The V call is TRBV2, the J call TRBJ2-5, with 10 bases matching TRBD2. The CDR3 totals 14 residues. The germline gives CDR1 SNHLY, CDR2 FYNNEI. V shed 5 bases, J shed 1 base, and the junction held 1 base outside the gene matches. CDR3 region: CASSRTSGQETQYF. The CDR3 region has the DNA TGTGCCAGCAGTCGGACTAGCGGCCAAGAGACCCAGTACTTC.

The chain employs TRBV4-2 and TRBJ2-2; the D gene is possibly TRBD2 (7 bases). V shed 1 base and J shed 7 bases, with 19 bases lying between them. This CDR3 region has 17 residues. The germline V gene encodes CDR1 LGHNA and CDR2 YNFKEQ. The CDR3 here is CASSQGGGAGHSGELFF. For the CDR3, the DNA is TGTGCCAGCAGCCAAGGAGGGGGGGCGGGGCATAGCGGGGAGCTGTTTTTT.

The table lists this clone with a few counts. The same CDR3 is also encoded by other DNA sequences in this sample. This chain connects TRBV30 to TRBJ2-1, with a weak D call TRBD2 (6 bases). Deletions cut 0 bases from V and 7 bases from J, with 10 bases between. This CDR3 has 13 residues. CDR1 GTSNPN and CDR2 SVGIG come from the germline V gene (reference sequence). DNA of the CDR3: TGTGCCTGGAGTGTATTACGGGGGAATGAGCAGTTCTTC. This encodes CAWSVLRGNEQFF.

Here the CDR3 DNA reads TGCGCCAGCAGTGAGGAGGGCAGCTTTTTCATGAACACTGAAGCTTTCTTT. Protein: CASSEEGSFFMNTEAFF. The chain carries TRBV10-2 and TRBJ1-1, with D unclear. Germline V gene sequence: CDR1 WSHSY, CDR2 SAAADI. This CDR3 is built from 17 residues. V shed 2 bases and J shed 0 bases, with 16 bases lying between them.

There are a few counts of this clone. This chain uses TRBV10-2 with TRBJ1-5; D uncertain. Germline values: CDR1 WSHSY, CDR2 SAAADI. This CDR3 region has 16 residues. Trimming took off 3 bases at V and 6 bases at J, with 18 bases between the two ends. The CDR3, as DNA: TGCGCCAGCAGTGACATGCAGTCACTTTACAGTCAGCCCCAGCATTTT. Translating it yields CASSDMQSLYSQPQHF.

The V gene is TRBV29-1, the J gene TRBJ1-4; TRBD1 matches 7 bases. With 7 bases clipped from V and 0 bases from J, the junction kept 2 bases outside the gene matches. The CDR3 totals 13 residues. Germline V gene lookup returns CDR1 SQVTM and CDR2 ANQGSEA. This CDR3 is CSGGTATNEKLFF. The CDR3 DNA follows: TGCAGCGGAGGGACAGCAACTAATGAAAAACTGTTTTTT.

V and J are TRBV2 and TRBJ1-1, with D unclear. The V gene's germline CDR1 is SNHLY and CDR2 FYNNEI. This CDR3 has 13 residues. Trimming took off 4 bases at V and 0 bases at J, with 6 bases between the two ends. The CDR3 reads CASSGAMNTEAFF. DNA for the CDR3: TGTGCCAGCAGTGGCGCAATGAACACTGAAGCTTTCTTT.

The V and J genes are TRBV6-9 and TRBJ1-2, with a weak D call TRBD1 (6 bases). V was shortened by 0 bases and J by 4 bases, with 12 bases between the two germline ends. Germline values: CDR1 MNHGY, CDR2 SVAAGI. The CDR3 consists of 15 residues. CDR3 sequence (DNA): TGTGCCAGCAGTTATTCACCCCAGGGGAGCTATGGCTACACCTTC. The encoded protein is CASSYSPQGSYGYTF.

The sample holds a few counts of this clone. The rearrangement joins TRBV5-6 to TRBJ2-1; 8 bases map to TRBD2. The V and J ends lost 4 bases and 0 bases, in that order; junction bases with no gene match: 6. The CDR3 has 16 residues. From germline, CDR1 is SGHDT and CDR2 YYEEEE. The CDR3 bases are TGTGCCAGCAGCCGCGGGGGGCCAAGCTCCTACAATGAGCAGTTCTTC. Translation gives CASSRGGPSSYNEQFF. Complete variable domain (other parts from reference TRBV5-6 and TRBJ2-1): DAGVTQSPTHLIKTRGQQVTLRCSPKSGHDTVSWYQQALGQGPQFIFQYYEEEERQRGNFPDRFSGHQFPNYSSELNVNALLLGDSALYLCASSRGGPSSYNEQFFGPGTRLTVL.

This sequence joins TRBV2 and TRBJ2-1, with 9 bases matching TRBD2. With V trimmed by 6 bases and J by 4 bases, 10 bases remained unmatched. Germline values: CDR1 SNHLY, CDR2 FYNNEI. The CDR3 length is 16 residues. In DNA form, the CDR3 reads TGTGCCAGCAGCGCCAAAGCGGGGGGACAATACAATGAGCAGTTCTTC. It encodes CASSAKAGGQYNEQFF.

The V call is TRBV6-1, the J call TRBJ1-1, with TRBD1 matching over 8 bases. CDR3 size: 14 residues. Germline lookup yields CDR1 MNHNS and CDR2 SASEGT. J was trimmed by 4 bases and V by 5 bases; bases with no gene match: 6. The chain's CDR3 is CASSPTGVGTEAFF. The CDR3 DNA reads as TGTGCCAGCAGTCCGACAGGGGTGGGCACTGAAGCTTTCTTT.

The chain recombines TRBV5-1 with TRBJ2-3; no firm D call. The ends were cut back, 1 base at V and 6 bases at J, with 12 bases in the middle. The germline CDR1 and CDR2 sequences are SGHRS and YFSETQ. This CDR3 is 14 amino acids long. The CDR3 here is CASSLRSVGDTQYF. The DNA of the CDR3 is TGCGCCAGCAGCTTGAGATCGGTGGGCGATACGCAGTATTTT.

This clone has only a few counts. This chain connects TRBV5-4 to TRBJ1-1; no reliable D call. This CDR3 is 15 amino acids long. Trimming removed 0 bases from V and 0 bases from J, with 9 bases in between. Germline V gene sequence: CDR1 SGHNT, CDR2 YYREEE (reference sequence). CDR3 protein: CASSLGALMNTEAFF. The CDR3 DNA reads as TGTGCCAGCAGCTTGGGGGCGCTAATGAACACTGAAGCTTTCTTT. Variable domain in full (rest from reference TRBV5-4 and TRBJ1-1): ETGVTQSPTHLIKTRGQQVTLRCSSQSGHNTVSWYQQALGQGPQFIFQYYREEENGRGNFPPRFSGLQFPNYSSELNVNALELDDSALYLCASSLGALMNTEAFFGQGTRLTVV.

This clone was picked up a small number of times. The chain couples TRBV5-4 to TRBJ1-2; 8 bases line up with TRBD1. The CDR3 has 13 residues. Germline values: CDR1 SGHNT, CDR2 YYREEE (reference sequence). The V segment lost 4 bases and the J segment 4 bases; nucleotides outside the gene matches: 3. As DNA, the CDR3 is TGTGCCAGCAGCAATGACAGGGGCTATGGCTACACCTTC. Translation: CASSNDRGYGYTF.

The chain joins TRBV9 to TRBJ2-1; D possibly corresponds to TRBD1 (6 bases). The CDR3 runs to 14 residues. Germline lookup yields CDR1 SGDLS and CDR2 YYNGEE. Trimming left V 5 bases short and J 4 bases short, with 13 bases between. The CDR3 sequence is CASRRGTEYNEQFF. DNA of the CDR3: TGTGCCAGCAGGAGGGGGACGGAGTACAATGAGCAGTTCTTC.

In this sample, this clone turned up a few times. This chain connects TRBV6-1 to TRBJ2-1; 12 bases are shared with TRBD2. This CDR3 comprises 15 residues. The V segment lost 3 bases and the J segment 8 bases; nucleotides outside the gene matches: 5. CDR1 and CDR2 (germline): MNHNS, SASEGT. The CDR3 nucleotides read TGTGCCAGCAGTGAGCCTAGCGGGGGGGTCGATGAGCAGTTCTTC. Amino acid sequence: CASSEPSGGVDEQFF.